The T cell receptor (beta chain) under discussion was sequenced for a study of OX40 agonist ivuxolimab in advanced cancers. Study-level background: Ivuxolimab was a fully human IgG2 agonistic monoclonal antibody targeting the costimulatory receptor OX40 (CD134). Among the 52 dose-escalation patients, about 19 had hepatocellular carcinoma, roughly 15 melanoma, 9 renal cell carcinoma and 9 head and neck cancer. Three dose-escalation patients achieved partial responses, one with hepatocellular carcinoma and two with cutaneous melanoma. Peripheral TCRbeta sequencing was intended to test whether TCR sequence diversity was altered and clonal T-cell expansion was caused by ivuxolimab. The monotherapy dose-escalation portion (N ≈ 52 patients) of the phase I ivuxolimab trial is reported in the paper. A male proportion of roughly 85% and a mean age of approximately 58 years, ranging from 23 to 79, were recorded for the dose-escalation cohort. Intravenous ivuxolimab was administered to patients every 2 weeks at six dose levels: 0.01, 0.1, 0.3, 1.5, 3 and 10 mg/kg. Patients were allowed to have had prior anti-PD-1, anti-PD-L1 or anti-CTLA-4 therapy, and more than 30% of the dose-escalation patients had previously received checkpoint inhibitors.

Patients with autoimmune disease history or receiving systemic immunosuppression were excluded from the trial. Peripheral blood for TCR sequencing was drawn from every dose cohort at baseline, at cycle 4 day 1 and at cycle 7 day 1. Samples were obtained from an open-label, multicenter, first-in-human phase I dose-escalation trial of ivuxolimab. Adults with locally advanced or metastatic melanoma, renal cell, hepatocellular, or head and neck squamous cell carcinoma were enrolled in the trial. CD4+ and CD8+ T cells were sorted separately from peripheral blood before TCR sequencing. Study-level results and caveats: Partial responders in the 0.1-3.0 mg/kg groups had among the lowest normalized peripheral clonal expansion, especially among CD8+ T cells. At doses of 0.1 to 3.0 mg/kg, clonal expansion of both CD4+ and CD8+ blood T cells was observed from baseline to week 6. On average, CD8+ T cells showed more expanded clones than CD4+ T cells after ivuxolimab. The antigen specificity of the peripheral T cells that underwent clonal expansion was not determined. Low levels of normalized T-cell clonal expansion were also seen in some patients who did not respond.

To note about this clone: What this receptor recognizes is not known. No base-level quality is on record; no much larger clone is a single base apart.

Genomic DNA was extracted from sorted cells for sequencing of the TCRbeta CDR3 region. TCRbeta CDR3 regions were sequenced using the immunoSEQ Assay. This immuneACCESS table, as held by TCRdb, lists in-frame sequences with V and J called but not all clones. Of the missing ones, under half trace to an unresolved V gene in checked studies; the others have no known cause. Present in this sample are over 50,000 clones, around 89% of which were seen just once. Of the sample, under 2.5% is held by the ten largest clones. The starting material was CD4+ or CD8+ T cells sorted from blood, obtained in a trial of the OX40 agonist ivuxolimab. The clonotype comes from an adult with an advanced solid tumor such as melanoma, head and neck, liver or kidney cancer.

The CDR3 reads CASRKLAGGYNEQFF. Here is the DNA: TGTGCCAGCAGAAAACTAGCGGGAGGCTACAATGAGCAGTTCTTC. The sequence links TRBV6-1 to TRBJ2-1, with 12 bases aligning to TRBD2. Sequences MNHNS (CDR1) and SASEGT (CDR2) are obtained from the germline V gene. V is trimmed back by 6 bases and J by 3 bases, and the junction contains 3 bases that no gene match accounts for. The CDR3, from cysteine to phenylalanine, totals 15 residues. The retained sequence is limited to the CDR3, 45 bases, with the frame set at the first base.